This T cell receptor beta chain was recovered during a study of T cells in tuberculosis. Deletions cut 1 base from V and 10 bases from J, with 9 bases between. This CDR3 has 12 amino acids. Germline V CDR1 and CDR2: SGHTA, FQGNSA. Sequenced by immunoSEQ multiplex PCR; TCRdb stores in-frame clones only, minus some. Of around 29,000 clones listed, roughly 93% are singletons. The receptor's source is a donor between 10 and 35 years old with latent tuberculosis or without tuberculosis infection. Input material: PBMCs. The chain is built from TRBV7-2 and TRBJ2-3; weak D call: TRBD2 (7 bases). CDR3 DNA sequence: TGTGCCAGCAGCTTAGAGGGGGGGCCGCAGTATTTT. It translates to CASSLEGGPQYF.